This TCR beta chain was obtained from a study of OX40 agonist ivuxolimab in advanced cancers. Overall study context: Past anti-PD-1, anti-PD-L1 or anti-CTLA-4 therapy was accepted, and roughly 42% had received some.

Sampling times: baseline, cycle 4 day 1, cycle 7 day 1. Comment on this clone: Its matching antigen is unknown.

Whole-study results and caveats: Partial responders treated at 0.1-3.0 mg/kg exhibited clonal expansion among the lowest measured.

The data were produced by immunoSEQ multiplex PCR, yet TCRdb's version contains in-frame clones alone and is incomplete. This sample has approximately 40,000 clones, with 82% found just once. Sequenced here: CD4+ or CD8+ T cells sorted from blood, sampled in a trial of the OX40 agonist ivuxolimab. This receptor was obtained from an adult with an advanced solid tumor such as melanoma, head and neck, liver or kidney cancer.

This CDR3 reads CSVARNTEAFF. The CDR3 DNA reads as TGCAGCGTTGCTCGAAACACTGAAGCTTTCTTT. The chain uses TRBV29-1 and TRBJ1-1; D uncertain. Germline lookup yields CDR1 SQVTM and CDR2 ANQGSEA. V gave up 4 bases and J gave up 2 bases, with 5 bases separating them. The CDR3 runs to 11 residues.